This passage covers 28 T cell receptor beta chains from one sample sequenced in a study of blood T cells in healthy people across ages. Using a J-beta primer mix together with a sample-barcoded 5' primer, a second PCR was run for roughly 6 to 12 cycles. TCRdb used MiXCR to reprocess the 5' RACE reads, holding one entry per CDR3 protein. This table has more than 750,000 distinct CDR3 sequences, 25% to 35% appearing once. This sample was shared with a second study, whose subject was T cells of mothers and their children.

The specimen sequenced was blood. Receptor source: a woman in her forties in good health.

Concerning this clonotype itself: This may stem from a read error, because a much larger clone lies one nucleotide away. This chain joins TRBV2 and TRBJ2-1; TRBD2 matches at 7 bases. Per germline, CDR1 SNHLY and CDR2 FYNNEI. The CDR3 spans 13 residues. J was trimmed by 4 bases and V by 10 bases; bases with no gene match: 7. The CDR3 DNA reads as TGTGCCAACAGCGGGGTAGGTTACAATGAGCAGTTCTTC. This sequence encodes CANSGVGYNEQFF.

The V call is TRBV4-3, the J call TRBJ1-3, with D perhaps TRBD1 (6 bases). Germline loops: CDR1 LGHNA, CDR2 YSLEER. This CDR3 is 17 amino acids long. Trimming cost V 0 bases and J 4 bases, with 16 bases left between them. The CDR3 bases are TGCGCCAGCAGCCAAGATCTATCCAGGGGACAAGGAAACACCATATATTTT. As protein: CASSQDLSRGQGNTIYF.

The chain couples TRBV11-1 to TRBJ2-1, with TRBD2 matching over 7 bases. CDR1 and CDR2 from the germline V gene are SGHAT and FQDESV (reference sequence). J gave up 4 bases and V 5 bases, and 14 bases lay outside the gene matches. The CDR3 runs 17 residues. This CDR3 reads CASSEARFRGGYNEQFF. Here the CDR3 DNA reads TGTGCCAGCAGCGAAGCTCGGTTCCGGGGAGGGTACAATGAGCAGTTCTTC.

The chain links TRBV24-1 to TRBJ2-1; 13 nucleotides match TRBD2. J gave up 5 bases and V 0 bases, and 3 bases lay outside the gene matches. CDR1 is KGHDR and CDR2 is SFDVKD in the germline V gene. This CDR3 is built from 17 residues. The CDR3 DNA follows: TGTGCCACCAGTGATTTGATGACTAGCGGGGGGCACAATGAGCAGTTCTTC. It is translated as CATSDLMTSGGHNEQFF.

The CDR3 DNA reads TGTGCCAGCAGCTTAGACAGGGGGGGAAACATTCAGTACTTC. Translating gives CASSLDRGGNIQYF. V gene TRBV7-2 combines with J gene TRBJ2-4; D possibly corresponds to TRBD1 (8 bases). The CDR3 extends over 14 amino acids. The germline V gene encodes CDR1 SGHTA and CDR2 FQGNSA. The V end was cut by 1 base, the J end by 6 bases, with 10 bases between.

The chain combines TRBV18 with TRBJ1-2, with D maybe TRBD1 (5 bases). The germline CDR1 and CDR2 sequences are KGHSH and LQKENI. Trimming cost V 3 bases and J 2 bases, with 13 bases left between them. The CDR3 has 15 amino acids. The CDR3, as DNA: TGTGCCAGCTCACCCCTACAGGAGCTGAACTATGGCTACACCTTC. It codes for CASSPLQELNYGYTF.

This clonotype has just a few counts. The CDR3 loop reads CASGDGLGQPQHF. For the CDR3, the DNA is TGTGCCAGCGGGGACGGGCTTGGGCAGCCCCAGCATTTT. The chain combines TRBV5-6 with TRBJ1-5; maybe TRBD1 (5 bases). CDR3 length: 13 amino acids. Germline lookup yields CDR1 SGHDT and CDR2 YYEEEE. V was clipped by 7 bases and J by 7 bases, with 15 bases between them.

In this sample, this clonotype turned up a few times. At one of its ends the junction is not consistent with the germline gene, which may arise from a read error. V and J are TRBV2 and TRBJ1-2; 8 nucleotides line up with TRBD1. There are 13 residues in the CDR3. The germline gives CDR1 SNHLY, CDR2 FYNNEI. The DNA of the CDR3 is TGTGCCAGCAGTTTAATGACAGGGGATGGCAACACCTTC. Protein sequence: CASSLMTGDGNTF. Complete variable domain (other parts from reference TRBV2 and TRBJ1-2): EPEVTQTPSHQVTQMGQEVILRCVPISNHLYFYWYRQILGQKVEFLVSFYNNEISEKSEIFDDQFSVERPDGSNFTLKIRSTKLEDSAMYFCASSLMTGDGNTFGSGTRLTVV.

The V gene is TRBV12-3 or TRBV12-4, the J gene TRBJ2-3; 8 bases are shared with TRBD2. CDR3 length equals 19 residues. With 6 bases clipped from V and 1 base from J, the junction kept 18 bases outside the gene matches. CDR3 loop: CASSKASGASGRRTDTQYF. As DNA, the CDR3 is TGTGCCAGCAGCAAGGCCTCCGGTGCTAGCGGGCGGCGCACAGATACGCAGTATTTT.

This clonotype was detected only a few times. A much larger clone differs from this one at a single base, so this may be a read error. The chain joins TRBV10-3 to TRBJ2-1; D not resolved. The CDR3 consists of 11 residues. Germline V gene lookup returns CDR1 ENHRY and CDR2 SYGVKD. Trimming took off 11 bases at V and 6 bases at J, with 11 bases between the two ends. CDR3 protein: CAPSDLNEQFF. CDR3 in DNA: TGTGCCCCCTCGGATCTCAATGAGCAGTTCTTC.

A note on this clonotype: A much larger clone sits a single nucleotide away, making a read error possible. The CDR3 DNA reads as TGTGCCAGCAGTCCTTCTAGCGGGGGCCTCACAGATACGCACTATTTT. This sequence encodes CASSPSSGGLTDTHYF. The chain combines TRBV6-4 with TRBJ2-3; the match to TRBD2 covers 10 bases. Germline CDR1 MRHNA, CDR2 SNTAGT. CDR3 size: 16 residues.

The CDR3 reads CASSLRVGVNYGYTF. CDR3 nucleotides: TGTGCCAGCAGTTTAAGGGTGGGGGTGAACTATGGCTACACCTTC. J is TRBJ1-2 and V is TRBV28; D is possibly TRBD1 (5 bases). This CDR3 region has 15 residues. V was clipped by 2 bases and J by 2 bases, with 12 bases between them. Germline values: CDR1 MDHEN, CDR2 SYDVKM.

Concerning this clonotype: A read error may explain this, as a much larger clone is one base away. The chain carries TRBV3-1 and TRBJ2-3; no clear D gene. Germline V gene data show CDR1 as LGHDT and CDR2 as YNNKEL (reference sequence). V was clipped by 4 bases and J by 2 bases, with 7 bases between them. This CDR3 has 13 amino acids. CDR3 region: CASSRATTDTQYF. CDR3 bases: TGTGCCAGCAGCCGCGCGACCACAGATACGCAGTATTTT.

The J gene is TRBJ1-3, the V gene TRBV7-2; D is unresolved. The CDR3 has 13 residues. In germline, CDR1 is SGHTA, CDR2 FQGNSA. Trimming left V 1 base short and J 2 bases short, with 3 bases between. CDR3 nucleotides: TGTGCCAGCAGCTTAGAAACTGGAAACACCATATATTTT. It yields the protein CASSLETGNTIYF.

To note about this clonotype: Just one base apart from a much larger clone, this may be a read error. V usage is TRBV6-6 and J usage is TRBJ2-5; D unresolved. The end of the DNA is better explained by TRBJ2-7, so the J call may be wrong. The V gene's germline CDR1 is MNHNY and CDR2 SVGAGI (reference sequence). This CDR3 is built from 12 residues. The chain's CDR3 is CASKGCTYEQYF. In DNA, the CDR3 is TGTGCCAGCAAAGGATGCACCTACGAGCAGTACTTC.

Concerning this clonotype: This may be a read error, as it is one base from a much larger clone. The V call is TRBV2, the J call TRBJ1-5; perhaps TRBD1 as D (6 bases). Germline values: CDR1 SNHLY, CDR2 FYNNEI. CDR3 length equals 13 residues. CDR3 sequence (DNA): TGTGCCAGCAGGGGGGGCGCGGGTCAGCCCCGGCATTTT. This encodes CASRGGAGQPRHF.

This clonotype occurred a few times. V usage is TRBV20-1 and J usage is TRBJ1-1; 8 nucleotides line up with TRBD1. This CDR3 is 16 amino acids long. Germline CDR1 reads DFQATT; CDR2 reads SNEGSKA (reference sequence). Unmatched junction bases numbered 11, after V lost 2 bases and J lost 3 bases. CDR3 amino acids: CSARTFAGGRDTEAFF. In DNA form, the CDR3 reads TGCAGTGCTAGAACATTCGCAGGGGGCAGGGACACTGAAGCTTTCTTT.

The table lists this clonotype with many counts. The germline gene is not matched at one end of the junction; a read error may be the cause. In DNA, the CDR3 is TGTGCCAGCAGCCCAACCGGGACGGATTATGGCTACACCTTC. The encoded protein is CASSPTGTDYGYTF. This chain connects TRBV5-1 to TRBJ1-2, with a tentative D call TRBD1 (5 bases). This CDR3 has 14 amino acids. Germline V lookup: CDR1 SGHRS, CDR2 YFSETQ.

This clonotype was seen at least ten times. This chain links TRBV6-5 with TRBJ1-2; no clear D. CDR1 MNHEY and CDR2 SVGAGI come from the germline V gene. V lost 2 bases, J lost 2 bases, and 6 bases lay in between. This CDR3 has 13 residues. The CDR3 region is CASSYGLNYGYTF. CDR3 coding DNA: TGTGCCAGCAGTTACGGACTAAACTATGGCTACACCTTC.

This clonotype was counted between two and nine times. V gene TRBV5-1 combines with J gene TRBJ2-7; maybe TRBD2 (5 bases). The CDR3 is 17 residues long. Trimming removed 3 bases at V and 4 bases at J, with 23 bases between. Germline values: CDR1 SGHRS, CDR2 YFSETQ. The CDR3 DNA follows: TGCGCCAGCAGCTGGACGTCTAGCAGCCCACCAACATACGAGCAGTACTTC. Its protein is CASSWTSSSPPTYEQYF.

The chain employs TRBV28 and TRBJ2-6; possibly TRBD1 or TRBD2 for D (6 bases each). CDR3 length: 19 amino acids. V lost 7 bases and J lost 0, with 22 bases in between. In germline, CDR1 is MDHEN, CDR2 SYDVKM. CDR3 sequence (DNA): TGTGCCAGCACCTTAAGGGGGGCAACCCTCCTCTCTGGGGCCAACGTCCTGACTTTC. It encodes CASTLRGATLLSGANVLTF.

Many counts were recorded for this clonotype. This sequence joins TRBV28 and TRBJ2-3; the D is unclear. V was clipped by 7 bases and J by 0 bases, with 8 bases between them. Germline V gene lookup returns CDR1 MDHEN and CDR2 SYDVKM. This CDR3 has 13 residues. CDR3: CASIRASTDTQYF. CDR3 coding DNA: TGTGCCAGCATTCGGGCTAGCACAGATACGCAGTATTTT.

The rearrangement links TRBV6-5 to TRBJ1-2, with a tentative D call TRBD1 (5 bases). The CDR3 is 16 residues long. The V end was cut by 0 bases, the J end by 3 bases, with 14 bases between. Germline lookup yields CDR1 MNHEY and CDR2 SVGAGI. CDR3 sequence (DNA): TGTGCCAGCAGTTACTCGAGGGGAGACACGGACTATGGCTACACCTTC. Its protein product is CASSYSRGDTDYGYTF.

There are a few counts of this clonotype. This clone may be a read error of a much larger clone one base away. The chain is built from TRBV7-2 and TRBJ2-3; no clear D gene. Germline CDR1 reads SGHTA; CDR2 reads FQGNSA. This CDR3 contains 18 residues. The CDR3, as DNA: TGTGCCAGCAGCCCGAACCTCGCTACCACAGCATACACAGATACGCGGTATTTT. Translated: CASSPNLATTAYTDTRYF.

Turning to this clonotype: A much larger clone sits a single nucleotide away, making a read error possible. The J gene is TRBJ1-3, the V gene TRBV4-1; D not certain. Deletions cut 4 bases from V and 4 bases from J, with 14 bases between. The CDR3 loop spans 15 amino acids. Germline CDR1 reads MGHRA; CDR2 reads YSYEKL. CDR3 protein: CASSRKMDEGNTIYF. The CDR3 DNA is TGCGCCAGCAGCCGAAAAATGGATGAGGGAAACACCATATATTTT.

The CDR3 DNA reads TGCAGTGCTAGACTAGCGGGGAGGAGCTCCTACAATGAGCAGTTCTTC. It encodes CSARLAGRSSYNEQFF. The chain combines TRBV20-1 with TRBJ2-1; 9 positions agree with TRBD2. Germline CDR1 reads DFQATT; CDR2 reads SNEGSKA (reference sequence). V shed 2 bases, J shed 0 bases, and the junction held 5 bases outside the gene matches. CDR3 length: 16 residues.

This clonotype was observed a few times. The V and J genes are TRBV5-1 and TRBJ2-5; D possibly corresponds to TRBD2 (5 bases). The CDR3 loop spans 15 amino acids. Germline loops: CDR1 SGHRS, CDR2 YFSETQ. The ends were cut back, 0 bases at V and 0 bases at J, with 9 bases in the middle. The CDR3: CASSLASTNQETQYF. The CDR3 DNA is TGCGCCAGCAGCTTGGCCTCGACTAACCAAGAGACCCAGTACTTC. Drawing the rest from reference TRBV5-1 and TRBJ2-5, the complete variable domain is KAGVTQTPRYLIKTRGQQVTLSCSPISGHRSVSWYQQTPGQGLQFLFEYFSETQRNKGNFPGRFSGRQFSNSRSEMNVSTLELGDSALYLCASSLASTNQETQYFGPGTRLLVL.

In this sample, this clonotype turned up many times. The chain employs TRBV7-6 and TRBJ2-3, with D maybe TRBD1 (6 bases). V lost 5 bases and J 4 bases, leaving 10 bases between the germline ends. This CDR3 contains 13 residues. Germline V gene sequence: CDR1 SGHVS, CDR2 FNYEAQ. CDR3 nucleotides: TGTGCCAGCAGCCCCAACAGGGCAGATACGCAGTATTTT. Protein sequence: CASSPNRADTQYF.